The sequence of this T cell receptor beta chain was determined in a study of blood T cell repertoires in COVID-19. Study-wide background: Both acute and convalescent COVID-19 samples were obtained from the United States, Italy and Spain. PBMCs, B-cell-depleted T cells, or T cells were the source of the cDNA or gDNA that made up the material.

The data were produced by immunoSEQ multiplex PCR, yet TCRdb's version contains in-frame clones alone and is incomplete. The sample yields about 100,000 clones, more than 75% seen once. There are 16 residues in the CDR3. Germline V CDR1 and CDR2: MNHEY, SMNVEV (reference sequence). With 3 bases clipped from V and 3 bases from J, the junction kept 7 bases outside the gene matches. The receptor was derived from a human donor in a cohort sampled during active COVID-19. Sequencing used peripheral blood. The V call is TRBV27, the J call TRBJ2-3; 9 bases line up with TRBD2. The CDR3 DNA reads TGTGCCAGCAGTTTCGGTTTTAGCGGGGGAACAGATACGCAGTATTTT. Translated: CASSFGFSGGTDTQYF.